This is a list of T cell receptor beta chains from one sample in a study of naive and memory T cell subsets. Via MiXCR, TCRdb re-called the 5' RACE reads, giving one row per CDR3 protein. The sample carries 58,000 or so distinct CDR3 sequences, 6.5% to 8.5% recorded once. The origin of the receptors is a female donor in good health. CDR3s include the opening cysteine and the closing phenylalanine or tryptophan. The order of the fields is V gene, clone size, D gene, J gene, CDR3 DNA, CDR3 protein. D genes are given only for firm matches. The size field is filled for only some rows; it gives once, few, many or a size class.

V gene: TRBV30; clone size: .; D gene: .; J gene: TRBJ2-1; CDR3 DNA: TGTGCCTGGAGTGAGACGTACAATGAGCAGTTCTTC; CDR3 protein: CAWSETYNEQFF
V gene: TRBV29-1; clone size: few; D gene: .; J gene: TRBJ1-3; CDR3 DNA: TGCAGCGTTGAACGTCTCTCTGGAAACACCATATATTTT; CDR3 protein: CSVERLSGNTIYF
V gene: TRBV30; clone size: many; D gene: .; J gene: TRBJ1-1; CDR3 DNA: TGTGCCTGGAAGCAGTCGGAATACACTGAAGCTTTCTTT; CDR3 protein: CAWKQSEYTEAFF
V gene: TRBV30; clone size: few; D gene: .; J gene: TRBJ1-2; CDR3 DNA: TGTGCCTGGAGTGAAATAGGAGGCGGTGGCTACACCTTC; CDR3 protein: CAWSEIGGGGYTF
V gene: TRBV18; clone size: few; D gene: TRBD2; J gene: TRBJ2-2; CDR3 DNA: TGTGCCAGCTCACCCCAAGCGGGGCAAAGGAACACCGGGGAGCTGTTTTTT; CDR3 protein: CASSPQAGQRNTGELFF
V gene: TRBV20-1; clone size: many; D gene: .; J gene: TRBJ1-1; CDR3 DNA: TGCAGTGCCCCACGGGCCACTGAAGCTTTCTTT; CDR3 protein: CSAPRATEAFF
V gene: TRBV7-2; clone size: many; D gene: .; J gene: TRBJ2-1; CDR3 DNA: TGTGCCAGCAGCGCCGTCCTGGCATCCTACAATGAGCAGTTCTTC; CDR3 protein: CASSAVLASYNEQFF
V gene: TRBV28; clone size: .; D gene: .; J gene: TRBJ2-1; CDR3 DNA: TGTGCCAGCAGTCTTGAGACTAGTCGGTCCCAGGATGAGCAGTTCTTC; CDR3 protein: CASSLETSRSQDEQFF
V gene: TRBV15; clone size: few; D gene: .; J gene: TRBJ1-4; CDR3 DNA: TGTGCCACCAGCAGAGGAGAGACAGCAACTAATGAAAAACTGTTTTTT; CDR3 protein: CATSRGETATNEKLFF
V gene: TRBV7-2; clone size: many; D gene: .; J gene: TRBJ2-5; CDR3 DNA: TGTGCCAGCAGCTTAGTCTTGGCGGTTCAAGAGACCCAGTACTTC; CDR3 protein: CASSLVLAVQETQYF